This T cell receptor (beta chain) was sequenced for a study of blood T cell repertoires in COVID-19. Overall study: Collection of acute and convalescent COVID-19 samples took place in the United States, Italy and Spain. Sample material is recorded as cDNA or gDNA derived from T cells, B-cell-depleted T cells, or PBMCs.

This study enrolled people aged about 18 to 90 from about 26 US geographic areas. Clinical histories supplied by participants themselves formed the basis of cohort assignment. Libraries were prepared by immunoSEQ multiplex PCR; TCRdb keeps only in-frame clonotypes and omits some of them. The sample includes some 250,000 clones, 70% to 90% of them seen just once. The CDR3 is 16 residues long. The chain combines TRBV21-1 with TRBJ2-3; the D segment call TRBD2 is taken from the table without a DNA check. TRBV21-1 is a listed pseudogene. Sequenced input: PBMCs or T cells enriched from blood (not recorded which). The clonotype originates from a woman aged 45-60 years who had recovered from COVID-19. The CDR3 coding sequence is TGTGCCAGCAGCAAAGTTGAGGCTGCTAGCACAGATACGCAGTATTTT. Protein: CASSKVEAASTDTQYF.